These 22 T cell receptor beta chains came from one sample sequenced in a study of control samples from healthy donors and cancer patients. Profiling relied on immunoSEQ multiplex PCR, and the TCRdb table lists in-frame clones only, not all of them. Counted here are more than 9,500 clones, around nine tenths occurring once; the ten biggest clones make up around 3%. The sequencing input was formalin-fixed, paraffin-embedded tissue. The source is a male donor with melanoma.

The chain couples TRBV11-2 to TRBJ2-4; the match to TRBD2 covers 14 bases. The V gene's germline CDR1 is SGHAT and CDR2 FQNNGV. The CDR3 is made up of 16 amino acids. The junction had 7 bases not matched to a gene; V was cut back by 6 bases and J by 6 bases. The DNA of the CDR3 is TGTGCCAGCAGGCGACTAGCGGGAGGGCCCGGAAACATTCAGTACTTC. Translating it yields CASRRLAGGPGNIQYF.

The chain carries TRBV7-9 and TRBJ2-7, with 11 bases matching TRBD2. Germline V CDR1 and CDR2: SEHNR, FQNEAQ (reference sequence). This CDR3 region has 14 residues. J gave up 6 bases and V 3 bases, and 4 bases lay outside the gene matches. CDR3 DNA: TGTGCCAGCAGCTTGACTAGCGGGATCCCCGAGCAGTACTTC. This codes for CASSLTSGIPEQYF.

The V gene is TRBV5-1, the J gene TRBJ1-2; tentative D call: TRBD1 (6 bases). The germline CDR1 and CDR2 sequences are SGHRS and YFSETQ. The CDR3 length is 13 residues. The V end lost 4 bases, the J end lost 10 bases, and 17 bases lay between the germline ends. The CDR3 region is CASSLLGRGDYTF. The CDR3 nucleotides are TGCGCCAGCAGCCTGCTCGGCAGGGGTGACTACACCTTC.

V gene TRBV10-3 combines with J gene TRBJ2-3, with no clear D. Germline CDR1 is ENHRY and CDR2 is SYGVKD. Trimming removed 7 bases at V and 2 bases at J, with 13 bases between. The CDR3 is 14 amino acids. The CDR3, as DNA: TGTGCCATCAAGGGCGACCGACTCACAGATACGCAGTATTTT. This gives the protein CAIKGDRLTDTQYF.

V usage is TRBV29-1 and J usage is TRBJ2-1, with unresolved D. V lost 8 bases and J lost 5, with 7 bases in between. CDR1 is SQVTM, CDR2 ANQGSEA, per germline. The CDR3 is 10 residues long. Written as DNA, the CDR3 is TGCAGCTCAATGAACAATGAGCAGTTCTTC. Its protein product is CSSMNNEQFF.

Here the CDR3 DNA reads TGTGCCAGCAGCGTAGAAGATAGGGGTCGGAATGAGCAGTTCTTC. It is translated as CASSVEDRGRNEQFF. This rearrangement joins TRBV9 to TRBJ2-1; TRBD1 might be the D (5 bases). Germline V gene data show CDR1 as SGDLS and CDR2 as YYNGEE. V gave up 0 bases and J gave up 7 bases, with 14 bases separating them. CDR3 length: 15 amino acids.

This clone was recorded only once. The CDR3 is CASSQSGSYEQYV. CDR3 nucleotide sequence: TGTGCCAGCAGTCAATCTGGCTCCTACGAGCAGTACGTC. J is TRBJ2-7 and V is TRBV6-6; D is unclear. Germline lookup yields CDR1 MNHNY and CDR2 SVGAGI (reference sequence). The germline V and J ends were trimmed by 5 bases and 0 bases, with 8 bases remaining between them. The CDR3 is made up of 13 amino acids.

This rearrangement joins TRBV2 to TRBJ1-2; 11 bases align to TRBD1. Germline values: CDR1 SNHLY, CDR2 FYNNEI. The CDR3 covers 14 residues. V trimming: 6 bases; J trimming: 4 bases; junction bases outside the gene matches: 4. The CDR3 sequence: CASRGTGGGYGYTF. In DNA, the CDR3 is TGTGCCAGCAGAGGGACAGGGGGAGGCTATGGCTACACCTTC.

V gene TRBV9 combines with J gene TRBJ2-1; perhaps TRBD2 as D (7 bases). Germline V gene lookup returns CDR1 SGDLS and CDR2 YYNGEE. V lost 0 bases and J lost 5, with 21 bases in between. The CDR3 loop spans 18 amino acids. Here the CDR3 reads CASSVASGGRGPHNEQFF. The CDR3 region has the DNA TGTGCCAGCAGCGTAGCTTCGGGGGGCCGGGGACCCCACAATGAGCAGTTCTTC.

The V call is TRBV19, the J call TRBJ2-1; 11 bases fit TRBD2. Unmatched junction bases numbered 2, after V lost 7 bases and J lost 6 bases. This CDR3 has 13 amino acids. The germline gives CDR1 LNHDA, CDR2 SQIVND (reference sequence). CDR3 sequence (DNA): TGTGCCAGTACCGGGACTAGCGGCAATGAGCAGTTCTTC. Amino acids: CASTGTSGNEQFF. Full variable domain (outside the CDR3, taken from reference TRBV19 and TRBJ2-1): DGGITQSPKYLFRKEGQNVTLSCEQNLNHDAMYWYRQDPGQGLRLIYYSQIVNDFQKGDIAEGYSVSREKKESFPLTVTSAQKNPTAFYLCASTGTSGNEQFFGPGTRLTVL.

A single count supports this clone. The V gene is TRBV27, the J gene TRBJ2-5, with no clear D. CDR1 MNHEY and CDR2 SMNVEV come from the germline V gene (reference sequence). The CDR3 loop spans 12 amino acids. With 4 bases removed from V and 3 bases from J, the gap between germline ends came to 6 bases. The CDR3 DNA reads as TGTGCCAGCAGTTCAAATAAAGAGACCCAGTACTTC. Translated, it gives CASSSNKETQYF.

The chain has TRBV12-3 or TRBV12-4 and TRBJ2-7; no clear D gene. V was trimmed by 1 base and J by 6 bases, leaving 7 bases between them. The length of the CDR3 is 12 residues. The CDR3 DNA follows: TGTGCCAGCAGTTTAGTCCCTCTCGAGCAGTACTTC. Translation: CASSLVPLEQYF.

The V gene is TRBV4-3, the J gene TRBJ2-3; no reliable D call. The germline V gene encodes CDR1 LGHNA and CDR2 YSLEER. This CDR3 has 17 amino acids. Between the trimmed V and J ends, which lost 3 bases and 0 bases, there was a span of 16 bases. The CDR3 protein is CASSQYIPAVSTDTQYF. The DNA for the CDR3 is TGCGCCAGCAGCCAGTACATTCCAGCCGTAAGCACAGATACGCAGTATTTT.

The chain carries TRBV12-5 and TRBJ1-2; the D is unclear. Looked up from germline, CDR1 is LGHNT and CDR2 is FRNRAP. The CDR3 extends over 16 amino acids. V dropped 0 bases and J dropped 0 bases, with 11 bases sitting between them. CDR3 in amino acids: CASGLVLQKTNYGYTF. CDR3 nucleotide sequence: TGTGCTAGTGGTTTGGTACTACAGAAGACTAACTATGGCTACACCTTC. Variable domain in full (rest from reference TRBV12-5 and TRBJ1-2): DARVTQTPRHKVTEMGQEVTMRCQPILGHNTVFWYRQTMMQGLELLAYFRNRAPLDDSGMPKDRFSAEMPDATLATLKIQPSEPRDSAVYFCASGLVLQKTNYGYTFGSGTRLTVV.

V and J are TRBV12-3 or TRBV12-4 and TRBJ1-1, with D uncertain. The V and J ends lost 5 bases and 4 bases respectively, with 11 bases between them. This CDR3 comprises 13 residues. CDR3 sequence (DNA): TGTGCCAGCAGTAAAGGACGGACCACTGAAGCTTTCTTT. Protein: CASSKGRTTEAFF.

There are a few counts of this clone. Its ends do not fully match the called genes, so a read error is possible. CDR3 region: CATSARTRELFF. CDR3 nucleotide sequence: TGTGCCACCAGTGCGCGCACCCGGGAGCTGTTTTTT. The chain recombines TRBV24-1 with TRBJ2-2; D remains ambiguous. This CDR3 spans 12 amino acids. Germline CDR1 KGHDR, CDR2 SFDVKD.

V gene TRBV3-1 (or the pseudogene TRBV3-2) combines with J gene TRBJ2-5; the D call may be TRBD1 or TRBD2 (5 bases each). Germline V gives CDR1 LGHDT, CDR2 YNNKEL (reference sequence). The V and J ends lost 0 bases and 0 bases respectively, with 17 bases between them. There are 18 residues in the CDR3. Here the CDR3 reads CASSQDGAFGLDQETQYF. The CDR3 DNA reads TGTGCCAGCAGCCAAGATGGGGCTTTCGGACTGGACCAAGAGACCCAGTACTTC.

J is TRBJ2-5 and V is TRBV6-5; TRBD1 matches 7 bases. CDR1 is MNHEY and CDR2 is SVGAGI in the germline V gene. The V and J ends lost 3 bases and 4 bases, in that order; junction bases with no gene match: 8. The CDR3 has 15 amino acids. CDR3: CASSYDRGRGETQYF. Written as DNA, the CDR3 is TGTGCCAGCAGTTATGATAGGGGGCGAGGAGAGACCCAGTACTTC.

The chain combines TRBV2 with TRBJ2-7, with no clear D. Trimming shortened V by 2 bases and J by 6 bases, and 11 bases separated the two germline ends. Per the germline V gene, CDR1 is SNHLY and CDR2 is FYNNEI. The CDR3 runs to 13 residues. The CDR3 protein is CASSEPFSIEQYF. As DNA, the CDR3 is TGTGCCAGCAGTGAACCCTTTTCGATCGAGCAGTACTTC. Drawing the rest from reference TRBV2 and TRBJ2-7, the complete variable domain is EPEVTQTPSHQVTQMGQEVILRCVPISNHLYFYWYRQILGQKVEFLVSFYNNEISEKSEIFDDQFSVERPDGSNFTLKIRSTKLEDSAMYFCASSEPFSIEQYFGPGTRLTVT.

The rearrangement links TRBV18 to TRBJ2-3, with TRBD2 identical over 8 bases. V shed 3 bases and J 1 base; nucleotides not matched to a gene: 6. The CDR3 runs to 16 residues. Germline V gene data show CDR1 as KGHSH and CDR2 as LQKENI. As DNA, the CDR3 is TGTGCCAGCTCACCCTTCTCAGCGGGAGGCACAGATACGCAGTATTTT. It codes for CASSPFSAGGTDTQYF.

J is TRBJ1-6 and V is TRBV6-5; tentatively, D is TRBD1 (5 bases). The germline gives CDR1 MNHEY, CDR2 SVGAGI. The CDR3 runs to 14 residues. V was pared by 2 bases and J by 9 bases, with 11 bases between. The CDR3 protein is CASSYGGKSSPLHF. Written as DNA, the CDR3 is TGTGCCAGCAGTTACGGGGGAAAGAGTTCACCCCTCCACTTT.

The CDR3 sequence: CSVAGDRTRSTDTQYF. The CDR3, as DNA: TGCAGCGTGGCCGGGGACAGGACCCGAAGCACAGATACGCAGTATTTT. This chain links TRBV29-1 with TRBJ2-3; 8 nucleotides line up with TRBD1. The V and J ends lost 6 bases and 0 bases, in that order; junction bases with no gene match: 11. This CDR3 has 16 residues. The germline V gene encodes CDR1 SQVTM and CDR2 ANQGSEA.